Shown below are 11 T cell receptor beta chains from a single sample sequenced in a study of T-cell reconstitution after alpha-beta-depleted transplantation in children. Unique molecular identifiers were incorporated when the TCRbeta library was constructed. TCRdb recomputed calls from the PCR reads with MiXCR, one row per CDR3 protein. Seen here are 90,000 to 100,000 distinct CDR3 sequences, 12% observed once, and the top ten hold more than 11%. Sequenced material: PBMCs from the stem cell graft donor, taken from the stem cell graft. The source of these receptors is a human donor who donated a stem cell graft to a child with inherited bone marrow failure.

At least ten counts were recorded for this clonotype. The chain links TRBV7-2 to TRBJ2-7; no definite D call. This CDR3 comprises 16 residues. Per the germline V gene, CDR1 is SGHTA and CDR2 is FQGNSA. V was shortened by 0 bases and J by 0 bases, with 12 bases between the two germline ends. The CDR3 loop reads CASSLAGRSGSYEQYF. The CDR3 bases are TGTGCCAGCAGCTTAGCGGGCCGTTCCGGCTCCTACGAGCAGTACTTC.

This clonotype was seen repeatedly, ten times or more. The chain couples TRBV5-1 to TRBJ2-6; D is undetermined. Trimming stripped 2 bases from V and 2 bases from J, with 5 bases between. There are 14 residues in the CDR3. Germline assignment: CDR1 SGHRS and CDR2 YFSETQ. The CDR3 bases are TGCGCCAGCAGCTTAACTGCTGGGGCCAACGTCCTGACTTTC. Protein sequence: CASSLTAGANVLTF.

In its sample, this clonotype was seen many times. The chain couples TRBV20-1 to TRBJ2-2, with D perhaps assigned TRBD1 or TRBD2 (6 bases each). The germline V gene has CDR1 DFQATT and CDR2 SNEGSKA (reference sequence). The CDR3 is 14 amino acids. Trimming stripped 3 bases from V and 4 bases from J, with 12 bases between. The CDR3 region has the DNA TGCAGTGCTAGGGGGGGACAACGCACCGGGGAGCTGTTTTTT. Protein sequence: CSARGGQRTGELFF.

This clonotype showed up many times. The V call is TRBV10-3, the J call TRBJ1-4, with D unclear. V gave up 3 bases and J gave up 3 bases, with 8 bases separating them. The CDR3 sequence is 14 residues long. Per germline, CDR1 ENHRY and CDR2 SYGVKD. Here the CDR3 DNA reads TGTGCCATCAGTGAAGGAGTGTCTAATGAAAAACTGTTTTTT. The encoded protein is CAISEGVSNEKLFF.

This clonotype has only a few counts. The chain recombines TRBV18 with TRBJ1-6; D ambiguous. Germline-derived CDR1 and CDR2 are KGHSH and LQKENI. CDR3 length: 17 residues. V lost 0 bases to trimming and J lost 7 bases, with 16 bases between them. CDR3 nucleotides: TGTGCCAGCTCACCACCGACCACTAGACTCCGGAATTCACCCCTCCACTTT. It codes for CASSPPTTRLRNSPLHF.

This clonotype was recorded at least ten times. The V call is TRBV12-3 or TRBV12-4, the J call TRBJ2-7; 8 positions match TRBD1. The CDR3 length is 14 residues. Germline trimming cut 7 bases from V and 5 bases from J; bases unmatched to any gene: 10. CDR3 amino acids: CASTIYQGAHEQYF. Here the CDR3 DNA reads TGTGCCAGCACAATTTATCAGGGGGCCCACGAGCAGTACTTC.

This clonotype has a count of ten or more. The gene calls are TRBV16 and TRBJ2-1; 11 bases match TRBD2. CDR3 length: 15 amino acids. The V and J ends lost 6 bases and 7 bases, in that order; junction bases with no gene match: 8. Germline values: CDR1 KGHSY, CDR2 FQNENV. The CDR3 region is CASSTSGGRWNEQFF. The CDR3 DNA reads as TGTGCCAGCAGTACTAGCGGGGGCAGGTGGAATGAGCAGTTCTTC.

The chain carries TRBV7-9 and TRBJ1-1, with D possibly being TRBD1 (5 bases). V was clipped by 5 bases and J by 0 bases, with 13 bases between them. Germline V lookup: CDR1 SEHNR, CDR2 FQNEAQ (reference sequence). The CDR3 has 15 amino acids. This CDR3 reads CASSPGGGLNTEAFF. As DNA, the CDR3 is TGTGCCAGCAGCCCCGGTGGGGGTCTGAACACTGAAGCTTTCTTT.

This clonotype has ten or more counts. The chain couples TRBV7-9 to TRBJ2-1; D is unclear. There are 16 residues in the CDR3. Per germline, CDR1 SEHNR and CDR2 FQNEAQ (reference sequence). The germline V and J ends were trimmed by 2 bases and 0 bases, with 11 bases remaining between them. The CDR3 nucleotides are TGTGCCAGCAGCTTAATAATAGGTGGCTCCTACAATGAGCAGTTCTTC. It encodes CASSLIIGGSYNEQFF.

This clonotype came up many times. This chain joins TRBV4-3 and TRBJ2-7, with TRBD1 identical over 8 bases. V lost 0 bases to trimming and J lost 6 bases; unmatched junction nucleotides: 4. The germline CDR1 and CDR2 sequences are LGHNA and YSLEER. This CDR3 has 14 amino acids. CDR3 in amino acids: CASSQDGQGPEQYF. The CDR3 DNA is TGCGCCAGCAGCCAAGACGGACAGGGTCCCGAGCAGTACTTC.

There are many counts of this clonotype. CDR3 amino acids: CASSLAQNEQFF. The DNA of the CDR3 is TGTGCCAGCAGCTTAGCACAGAATGAGCAGTTCTTC. This chain uses TRBV7-9 with TRBJ2-1; D is unclear. V was pared by 0 bases and J by 7 bases, with 4 bases between. Germline loops: CDR1 SEHNR, CDR2 FQNEAQ (reference sequence). This CDR3 comprises 12 residues.